These T cell receptor beta chains were read from a single sample in a study of cytomegalovirus exposure and HLA in healthy donors. Profiled with immunoSEQ multiplex PCR; TCRdb holds only in-frame clones, not every one. The table lists about 190,000 clones, 70% to 90% of them singletons, with approximately 1.9% in the top ten. Sequenced sample: PBMCs. The receptor source for this set is a woman aged 18-29 years in good health and CMV-seronegative. CDR3s include the opening cysteine and the closing phenylalanine or tryptophan. A D gene is named only where the DNA matches it firmly. For some rows the clone size is stated as once, few or many, or as a class when expanded; others skip it.

TRBV7-9,TRBJ2-3,NA,NA,CASSLLLRVGTDTQYF,TGTGCCAGCAGCTTACTCCTGCGGGTTGGGACAGATACGCAGTATTTT
TRBV4-1,TRBJ2-3,TRBD2,NA,CASSQDPAGGPTDTQYF,TGCGCCAGCAGCCAAGATCCTGCGGGGGGTCCCACAGATACGCAGTATTTT
TRBV28,TRBJ1-1,NA,once,CASSRSDTNTEAFF,TGTGCCAGCAGTCGCTCGGACACTAACACTGAAGCTTTCTTT
TRBV5-1,TRBJ1-2,TRBD1,NA,CASSMGQGYYGYTF,TGCGCCAGCAGCATGGGACAGGGGTACTATGGCTACACCTTC
TRBV6-4,TRBJ2-6,NA,NA,CASRREVGANVLTF,TGTGCCAGCAGGAGGGAGGTTGGGGCCAACGTCCTGACTTTC
TRBV5-1,TRBJ1-1,TRBD1,once,CASSARQGLNTEAFF,TGCGCCAGCAGCGCCCGACAGGGGTTGAACACTGAAGCTTTCTTT
TRBV30,TRBJ2-1,NA,NA,CAWTRRGRADNEQFF,TGTGCCTGGACCAGGCGGGGACGGGCGGACAATGAGCAGTTCTTC
TRBV30,TRBJ2-7,NA,once,CAWSGNQYEQYF,TGTGCCTGGAGTGGTAATCAGTACGAGCAGTACTTC
TRBV5-6,TRBJ2-7,TRBD2,NA,CASSSRGLAGGPARYEQYF,TGTGCCAGCAGCTCTAGGGGACTAGCGGGAGGGCCCGCACGCTACGAGCAGTACTTC
TRBV29-1,TRBJ2-7,NA,NA,CSVASGPSSYEQYF,TGCAGCGTTGCCAGCGGGCCCTCCTCCTACGAGCAGTACTTC
TRBV9,TRBJ1-4,NA,NA,CASSGSGYTNEKLFF,TGTGCCAGCAGCGGATCAGGGTATACTAATGAAAAACTGTTTTTT
TRBV18,TRBJ2-3,NA,few,CASSPSSDYTDTQYF,TGTGCCAGCTCACCATCGAGCGATTACACAGATACGCAGTATTTT
TRBV18,TRBJ2-2,NA,few,CASSPGTVNTGELFF,TGTGCCAGCTCTCCCGGGACTGTGAACACCGGGGAGCTGTTTTTT
TRBV28,TRBJ1-2,TRBD1,NA,CASSQRRTGHGYTF,TGTGCCAGCAGTCAAAGGCGGACAGGGCATGGCTACACCTTC
TRBV7-6,TRBJ1-4,NA,NA,CASSPLTGWGEKLFF,TGTGCCAGCAGCCCGCTAACAGGGTGGGGAGAAAAACTGTTTTTT
TRBV10-3,TRBJ2-7,TRBD2,NA,CAISESSSGSPYEQYF,TGTGCCATCAGTGAGTCGTCTAGCGGGAGTCCCTACGAGCAGTACTTC
TRBV9,TRBJ2-7,TRBD2,NA,CASSVSSGGYEQYF,TGTGCCAGCAGCGTAAGTAGCGGGGGCTACGAGCAGTACTTC
TRBV28,TRBJ1-1,NA,once,CASSSGQPNTEAFF,TGTGCCAGCAGCTCCGGACAGCCCAACACTGAAGCTTTCTTT
TRBV6-4,TRBJ1-2,TRBD1,NA,CASSSGTGNGYTF,TGTGCCAGCAGTTCCGGGACAGGGAATGGCTACACCTTC
TRBV6-5,TRBJ1-1,NA,NA,CASSLLAEMNTEAFF,TGTGCCAGCAGCTTACTTGCGGAAATGAACACTGAAGCTTTCTTT
TRBV6-5,TRBJ2-7,TRBD1,NA,CASKKQGLSYEQYF,TGTGCCAGCAAGAAACAGGGGCTCTCCTACGAGCAGTACTTC
TRBV7-9,TRBJ2-3,NA,once,CASSLKGPSTDTQYF,TGTGCCAGCAGCTTAAAGGGGCCTAGCACAGATACGCAGTATTTT
TRBV7-9,TRBJ1-2,NA,NA,CASSLASGNLPYGYTF,TGTGCCAGCAGCTTAGCCTCGGGGAACCTTCCCTATGGCTACACCTTC
TRBV5-1,TRBJ1-1,NA,NA,CASSGGQTGNTEAFF,TGCGCCAGCAGCGGCGGACAGACGGGGAACACTGAAGCTTTCTTT
TRBV5-6,TRBJ2-7,NA,NA,CASTARARYEQYF,TGTGCCAGCACGGCCAGGGCGAGGTACGAGCAGTACTTC
TRBV7-2,TRBJ2-3,TRBD2,NA,CASSLEGGGRTDTQYF,TGTGCCAGCAGCTTAGAGGGTGGCGGGAGGACAGATACGCAGTATTTT
TRBV29-1,TRBJ1-1,NA,NA,CSVDRGHNTEAFF,TGCAGCGTTGACAGGGGCCACAACACTGAAGCTTTCTTT
TRBV29-1,TRBJ2-7,TRBD1,NA,CSAESGTGAYEQYF,TGCAGCGCTGAGAGCGGGACAGGGGCCTACGAGCAGTACTTC
TRBV7-9,TRBJ1-3,TRBD1,NA,CSSSQRNTGGGNTIYF,TGTTCCAGCAGCCAGAGGAATACAGGGGGTGGAAACACCATATATTTT
TRBV25-1,TRBJ1-6,NA,NA,CASSERWALGSPLHF,TGTGCCAGCAGTGAAAGGTGGGCCCTTGGGTCACCCCTCCACTTT
TRBV2,TRBJ2-3,NA,NA,CASRVEGGRADTQYF,TGTGCCAGCAGGGTTGAAGGGGGTAGGGCAGATACGCAGTATTTT
TRBV18,TRBJ1-2,NA,NA,CASSPLQGSSYGYTF,TGTGCCAGCTCACCACTCCAGGGGTCCAGCTATGGCTACACCTTC
TRBV15,TRBJ1-4,NA,NA,CATSRDQGIGKLFF,TGTGCCACCAGCAGAGACCAGGGTATTGGAAAACTGTTTTTT
TRBV14,TRBJ2-5,NA,NA,CASSRGNQETQYF,TGTGCCAGCAGCCGCGGGAACCAAGAGACCCAGTACTTC
TRBV19,TRBJ1-1,NA,NA,CASSIWGRGRSTEAFF,TGTGCCAGTAGTATATGGGGCAGGGGAAGGAGCACTGAAGCTTTCTTT
TRBV11-3,TRBJ2-7,NA,NA,CASSLDLSEQYF,TGTGCCAGCAGCTTAGATCTAAGCGAGCAGTACTTC
TRBV7-3,TRBJ1-2,TRBD1,NA,CASSSQGAPGYGYTF,TGTGCCAGCAGCTCACAGGGGGCGCCCGGCTATGGCTACACCTTC
TRBV4-3,TRBJ2-7,TRBD1,NA,CASSQGTGRIYEQYF,TGCGCCAGCAGCCAGGGGACAGGGAGAATCTACGAGCAGTACTTC
TRBV23-1,TRBJ1-3,NA,NA,CASPIIGVGAFPGNTIYF,TGCGCCAGCCCGATCATAGGGGTGGGCGCGTTCCCTGGAAACACCATATATTTT
TRBV4-2,TRBJ1-1,NA,once,CASSPTENTEAFF,TGTGCCAGCAGCCCGACAGAGAACACTGAAGCTTTCTTT
TRBV30,TRBJ1-5,TRBD1,NA,CAWEPGQGLVGNQPQHF,TGTGCCTGGGAACCGGGACAGGGACTTGTCGGCAATCAGCCCCAGCATTTT
TRBV19,TRBJ2-7,NA,NA,CASSSGTSRSSYEQYF,TGTGCCAGTAGTTCCGGGACTTCTAGGAGCTCCTACGAGCAGTACTTC
TRBV6-5,TRBJ2-5,NA,NA,CASADPAPGTQYF,TGTGCCAGCGCCGATCCGGCCCCGGGGACCCAGTACTTC
TRBV29-1,TRBJ2-1,TRBD1,NA,CSVDSLGQGAIGWFF,TGCAGCGTTGACTCTCTCGGGCAGGGGGCGATCGGATGGTTCTTC
TRBV2,TRBJ2-7,NA,NA,CASEVAGGEQYF,TGTGCCAGCGAGGTTGCTGGAGGGGAGCAGTACTTC
TRBV18,TRBJ1-2,NA,NA,CASSQLVANYGYTF,TGTGCCAGCTCTCAACTAGTGGCTAACTATGGCTACACCTTC
TRBV6-5,TRBJ1-5,NA,NA,CASSLRVGNQPQHF,TGTGCCAGCAGTTTGAGAGTAGGCAATCAGCCCCAGCATTTT
TRBV4-1,TRBJ1-2,TRBD1,NA,CASSQDIVGQGNYGYTF,TGCGCCAGCAGCCAAGATATAGTTGGACAGGGGAACTATGGCTACACCTTC
TRBV5-6,TRBJ2-2,TRBD1,NA,CASSPTGVLTGELFF,TGTGCCAGCAGCCCAACAGGGGTGTTAACCGGGGAGCTGTTTTTT
TRBV18,TRBJ1-2,TRBD1,NA,CASSPAGQGPGYTF,TGTGCCAGCTCACCTGCCGGACAGGGGCCTGGCTACACCTTC
TRBV9,TRBJ1-5,NA,few,CASSVGGYGQPQHF,TGTGCCAGCAGCGTGGGAGGGTATGGGCAGCCCCAGCATTTT
TRBV14,TRBJ2-5,NA,NA,CASSQVTEQYF,TGTGCCAGCAGCCAGGTTACTGAGCAGTACTTC
TRBV6-1,TRBJ2-2,TRBD1,NA,CASRRTGNTGELFF,TGTGCCAGCCGTCGGACAGGGAACACCGGGGAGCTGTTTTTT
TRBV5-6,TRBJ2-7,TRBD1,NA,CASSLALGQGASYEQYF,TGTGCCAGCAGCTTGGCCTTGGGACAGGGGGCCTCCTACGAGCAGTACTTC
TRBV6-5,TRBJ2-7,TRBD1,NA,CASSYVKQGNYEQYF,TGTGCCAGCAGTTACGTTAAACAGGGGAACTACGAGCAGTACTTC